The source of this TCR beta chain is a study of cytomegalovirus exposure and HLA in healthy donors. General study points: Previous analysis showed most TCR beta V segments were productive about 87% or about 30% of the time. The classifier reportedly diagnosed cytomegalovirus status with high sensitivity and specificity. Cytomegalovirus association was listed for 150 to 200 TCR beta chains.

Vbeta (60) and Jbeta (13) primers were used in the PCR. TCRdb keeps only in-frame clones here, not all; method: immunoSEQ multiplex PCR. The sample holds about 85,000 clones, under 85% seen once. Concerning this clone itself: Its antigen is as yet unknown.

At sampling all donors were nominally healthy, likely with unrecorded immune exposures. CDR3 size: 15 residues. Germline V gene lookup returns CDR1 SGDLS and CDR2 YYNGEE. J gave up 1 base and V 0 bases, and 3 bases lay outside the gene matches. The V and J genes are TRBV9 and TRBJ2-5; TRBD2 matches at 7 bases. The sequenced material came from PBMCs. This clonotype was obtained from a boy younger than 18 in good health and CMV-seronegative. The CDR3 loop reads CASSVGGSTQETQYF. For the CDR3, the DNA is TGTGCCAGCAGCGTAGGCGGGAGCACCCAAGAGACCCAGTACTTC.